These T cell receptor beta chains were read from a single sample in a study of cytomegalovirus exposure and HLA in healthy donors. Sequenced by immunoSEQ multiplex PCR; TCRdb stores in-frame clones only, minus some. In the table there are under 300,000 clones, around 81% of which are singletons. What was sequenced was PBMCs. These receptors were taken from a woman aged 55-69 years in good health and CMV-seropositive. Each CDR3 is given with its conserved first and last residue. D genes are given only for firm matches. The size of a clone is reported for some rows only, either as once, few or many, or as a class for expanded clones.

D gene: TRBD1
V gene: TRBV2
J gene: TRBJ1-6
clone size: .
CDR3 DNA: TGTGCCAGCAGAGATCAGGGGGCCTATAATTCACCCCTCCACTTT
CDR3 protein: CASRDQGAYNSPLHF

D gene: .
V gene: TRBV7-2
J gene: TRBJ2-3
clone size: .
CDR3 DNA: TGTGCCAGCAGGCTATCCGGGACTCGCAGTAATACGCAGTATTTT
CDR3 protein: CASRLSGTRSNTQYF

D gene: TRBD1
V gene: TRBV27
J gene: TRBJ1-1
clone size: .
CDR3 DNA: TGTGCCAGCAGTTTAGCCGGGACAGCGAACACTGAAGCTTTCTTT
CDR3 protein: CASSLAGTANTEAFF

D gene: .
V gene: TRBV23-1
J gene: TRBJ2-7
clone size: .
CDR3 DNA: TGCGCCAGCAGTCAATTCCCCTCAGGGGACCGAACCTACGAGCAGTACTTC
CDR3 protein: CASSQFPSGDRTYEQYF

D gene: TRBD2
V gene: TRBV29-1
J gene: TRBJ2-7
clone size: few
CDR3 DNA: TGCAGCGTTGAAGGGGCTAGCGGGAGTTACGAGCAGTACTTC
CDR3 protein: CSVEGASGSYEQYF

D gene: .
V gene: TRBV6-5
J gene: TRBJ2-7
clone size: .
CDR3 DNA: TGTGCCAGCAGTCTGAGGGGAGGGGGTTTGGTTGAGCAGTACTTC
CDR3 protein: CASSLRGGGLVEQYF

D gene: .
V gene: TRBV27
J gene: TRBJ2-7
clone size: .
CDR3 DNA: TGTGCCAGCAGTTTAGCGGGCCTCTCCTACGAGCAGTACTTC
CDR3 protein: CASSLAGLSYEQYF

D gene: TRBD1
V gene: TRBV28
J gene: TRBJ1-5
clone size: .
CDR3 DNA: TGTGCCAGCAGTTTAAGGGACAGGGCGAATCAGCCCCAGCATTTT
CDR3 protein: CASSLRDRANQPQHF

D gene: TRBD1
V gene: TRBV9
J gene: TRBJ2-5
clone size: .
CDR3 DNA: TGTGCCAGCAGCGTAGGGAACAGGGGGAAAGAGACCCAGTACTTC
CDR3 protein: CASSVGNRGKETQYF

D gene: TRBD1
V gene: TRBV29-1
J gene: TRBJ2-3
clone size: once
CDR3 DNA: TGCAGCGCATCACAGGGGTTGGGCACAGATACGCAGTATTTT
CDR3 protein: CSASQGLGTDTQYF

D gene: .
V gene: TRBV10-3
J gene: TRBJ2-5
clone size: .
CDR3 DNA: TGTGCCATCAGCGATACTAGAACCGAGGAGACCCAGTACTTC
CDR3 protein: CAISDTRTEETQYF

D gene: .
V gene: TRBV18
J gene: TRBJ2-6
clone size: .
CDR3 DNA: TGTGCCAGCTCACCACGGGACTCTGACGCATCTGGGGCCAACGTCCTGACTTTC
CDR3 protein: CASSPRDSDASGANVLTF

D gene: TRBD1
V gene: TRBV2
J gene: TRBJ1-1
clone size: .
CDR3 DNA: TGTGCCAGCAGTGACGGGACAGGGGCCATGAACACTGAAGCTTTCTTT
CDR3 protein: CASSDGTGAMNTEAFF

D gene: TRBD1
V gene: TRBV2
J gene: TRBJ1-2
clone size: .
CDR3 DNA: TGTGCCAGCAGTGTCTACAGGGGAAACTATGGCTACACCTTC
CDR3 protein: CASSVYRGNYGYTF

D gene: .
V gene: TRBV27
J gene: TRBJ2-4
clone size: .
CDR3 DNA: TGTGCCAGCAGACCCCCGGGTGTTGGAAACATTCAGTACTTC
CDR3 protein: CASRPPGVGNIQYF

D gene: TRBD2
V gene: TRBV5-1
J gene: TRBJ2-3
clone size: .
CDR3 DNA: TGCGCCAGCAGGGAGACTAGCGGGAGCACAGATACGCAGTATTTT
CDR3 protein: CASRETSGSTDTQYF

D gene: .
V gene: TRBV19
J gene: TRBJ1-1
clone size: .
CDR3 DNA: TGTGCCAGTAGAGTAACGAGATTGAACACTGAAGCTTTCTTT
CDR3 protein: CASRVTRLNTEAFF

D gene: TRBD2
V gene: TRBV14
J gene: TRBJ2-1
clone size: .
CDR3 DNA: TGTGCCAGCAGCCGATTCTCTAGCGGGATAGCGGGTGAGCAGTTCTTC
CDR3 protein: CASSRFSSGIAGEQFF

D gene: TRBD1
V gene: TRBV5-1
J gene: TRBJ2-3
clone size: .
CDR3 DNA: TGCGCCAGCAGCGCGGGACAGGGAGGGACAGATACGCAGTATTTT
CDR3 protein: CASSAGQGGTDTQYF

D gene: TRBD2
V gene: TRBV6-6
J gene: TRBJ2-1
clone size: .
CDR3 DNA: TGTGCCAGCAGACCTGGCGGGAGGGTCAATGAGCAGTTCTTC
CDR3 protein: CASRPGGRVNEQFF

D gene: .
V gene: TRBV4-1
J gene: TRBJ1-2
clone size: .
CDR3 DNA: TGCGCCAGCAGACAGCCCTATAACTATGGCTACACCTTC
CDR3 protein: CASRQPYNYGYTF

D gene: TRBD1
V gene: TRBV27
J gene: TRBJ1-2
clone size: .
CDR3 DNA: TGTGCCAGCAGTTTAGGGACAGGGGTAAAGGATGGCTACACCTTC
CDR3 protein: CASSLGTGVKDGYTF

D gene: .
V gene: TRBV6-1
J gene: TRBJ2-3
clone size: .
CDR3 DNA: TGTGCCAGCAGTGAACGGTGGGATACGCAGTATTTT
CDR3 protein: CASSERWDTQYF

D gene: .
V gene: TRBV6-1
J gene: TRBJ1-2
clone size: .
CDR3 DNA: TGTGCCAGCAGGCGGGACGATGGCTACACCTTC
CDR3 protein: CASRRDDGYTF

D gene: TRBD2
V gene: TRBV28
J gene: TRBJ2-3
clone size: .
CDR3 DNA: TGTGCCAGCAGTTTGGGTCCGGGACTAGCGACAGATACGCAGTATTTT
CDR3 protein: CASSLGPGLATDTQYF

D gene: .
V gene: TRBV7-6
J gene: TRBJ1-3
clone size: .
CDR3 DNA: TGTGCCAGCAGCTCAGACAGGACCTCTGGAAACACCATATATTTT
CDR3 protein: CASSSDRTSGNTIYF

D gene: .
V gene: TRBV7-2
J gene: TRBJ2-7
clone size: .
CDR3 DNA: TGTGCCAGCAGCACCACTATACTCTACGAGCAGTACTTC
CDR3 protein: CASSTTILYEQYF

D gene: TRBD2
V gene: TRBV5-4
J gene: TRBJ2-2
clone size: .
CDR3 DNA: TGTGCCAGCAGCCCCGGGAGGGAGCGCACCGGGGAGCTGTTTTTT
CDR3 protein: CASSPGRERTGELFF

D gene: TRBD2
V gene: TRBV18
J gene: TRBJ2-7
clone size: .
CDR3 DNA: TGTGCCAGCTCACCACCGAATGGACTAGCGGGAGCCTACGAGCAGTACTTC
CDR3 protein: CASSPPNGLAGAYEQYF

D gene: .
V gene: TRBV5-4
J gene: TRBJ2-5
clone size: .
CDR3 DNA: TGTGCCAGCAGCTTACCCCAGGGCGGAGCACAAGAGACCCAGTACTTC
CDR3 protein: CASSLPQGGAQETQYF

D gene: .
V gene: TRBV10-1
J gene: TRBJ2-2
clone size: .
CDR3 DNA: TGCGCCAGCAGTATTGGAGGGGTCACCGGGGAGCTGTTTTTT
CDR3 protein: CASSIGGVTGELFF